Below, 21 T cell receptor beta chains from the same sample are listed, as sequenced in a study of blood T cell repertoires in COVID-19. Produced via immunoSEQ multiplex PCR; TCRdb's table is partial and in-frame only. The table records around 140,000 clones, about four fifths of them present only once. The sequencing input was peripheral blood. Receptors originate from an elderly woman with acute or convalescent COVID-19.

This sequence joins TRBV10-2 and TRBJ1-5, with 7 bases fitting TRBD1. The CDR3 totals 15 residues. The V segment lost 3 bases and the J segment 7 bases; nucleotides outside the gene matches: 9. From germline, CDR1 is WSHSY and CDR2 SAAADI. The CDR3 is CASSDRRGGSQPQHF. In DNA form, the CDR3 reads TGCGCCAGCAGTGACCGAAGAGGGGGCTCGCAGCCCCAGCATTTT.

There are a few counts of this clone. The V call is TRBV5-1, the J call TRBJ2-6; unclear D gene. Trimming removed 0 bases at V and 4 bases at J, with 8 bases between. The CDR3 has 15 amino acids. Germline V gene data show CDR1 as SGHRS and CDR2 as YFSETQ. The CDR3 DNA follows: TGCGCCAGCAGCTTGGATGGAGACGGGGCCAACGTCCTGACTTTC. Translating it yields CASSLDGDGANVLTF.

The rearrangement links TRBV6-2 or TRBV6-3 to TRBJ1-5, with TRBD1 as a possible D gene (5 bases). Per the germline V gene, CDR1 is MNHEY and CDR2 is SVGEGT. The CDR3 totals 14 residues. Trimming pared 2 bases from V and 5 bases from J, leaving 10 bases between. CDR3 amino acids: CASSYARDHQPQHF. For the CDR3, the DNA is TGTGCCAGCAGTTACGCCAGGGATCATCAGCCCCAGCATTTT.

In DNA, the CDR3 is TGTGCCAGCAGCCTACGCCGCAGGGGCGCGGTCGACATTCAGTACTTC. Its protein product is CASSLRRRGAVDIQYF. This chain joins TRBV13 and TRBJ2-4; the D gene is possibly TRBD1 (6 bases). The V end was cut by 5 bases, the J end by 8 bases, with 22 bases between. CDR3 length equals 16 residues. In germline, CDR1 is PRHDT, CDR2 FYEKMQ (reference sequence). The entire variable domain, with the rest obtained from reference TRBV13 and TRBJ2-4, is as follows: AAGVIQSPRHLIKEKRETATLKCYPIPRHDTVYWYQQGPGQDPQFLISFYEKMQSDKGSIPDRFSAQQFSDYHSELNMSSLELGDSALYFCASSLRRRGAVDIQYFGAGTRLSVL.

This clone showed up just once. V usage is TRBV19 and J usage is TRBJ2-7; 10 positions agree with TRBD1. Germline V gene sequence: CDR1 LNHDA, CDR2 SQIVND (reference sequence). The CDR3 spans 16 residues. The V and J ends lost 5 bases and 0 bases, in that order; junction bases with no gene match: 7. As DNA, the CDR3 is TGTGCCAGTAGTGGCGGACAGGGGGAAATCTCCTACGAGCAGTACTTC. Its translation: CASSGGQGEISYEQYF.

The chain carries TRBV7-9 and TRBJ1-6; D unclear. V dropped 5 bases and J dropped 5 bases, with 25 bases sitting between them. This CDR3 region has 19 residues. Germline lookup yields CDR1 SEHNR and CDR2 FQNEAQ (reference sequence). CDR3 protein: CASSRTKSTRGGDNSPLHF. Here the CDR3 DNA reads TGTGCCAGCAGCCGAACTAAATCAACACGGGGTGGTGATAATTCACCCCTCCACTTT.

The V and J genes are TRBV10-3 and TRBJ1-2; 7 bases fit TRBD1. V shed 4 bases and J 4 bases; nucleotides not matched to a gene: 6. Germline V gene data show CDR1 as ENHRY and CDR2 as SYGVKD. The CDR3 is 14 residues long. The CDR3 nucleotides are TGTGCCATCAGTGGAGACAGGGCGACCTATGGCTACACCTTC. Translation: CAISGDRATYGYTF.

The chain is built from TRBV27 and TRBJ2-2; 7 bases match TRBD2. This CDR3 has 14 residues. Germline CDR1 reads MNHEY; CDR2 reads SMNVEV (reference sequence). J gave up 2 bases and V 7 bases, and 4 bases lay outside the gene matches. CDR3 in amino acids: CASMGGVNTGELFF. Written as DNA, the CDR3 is TGTGCCAGCATGGGGGGGGTAAACACCGGGGAGCTGTTTTTT.

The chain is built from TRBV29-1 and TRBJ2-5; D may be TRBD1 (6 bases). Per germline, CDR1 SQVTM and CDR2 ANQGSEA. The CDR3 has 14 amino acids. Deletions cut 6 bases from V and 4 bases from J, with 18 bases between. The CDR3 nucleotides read TGCAGCGTCTCTGATGGACAGTTCGGAGAGACCCAGTACTTC. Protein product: CSVSDGQFGETQYF.

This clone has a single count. The CDR3 DNA reads TGTGCCTGGAGTGTATACAGGAGAGACACTGAAGCTTTCTTT. Translation: CAWSVYRRDTEAFF. The rearrangement links TRBV30 to TRBJ1-1; the D gene is possibly TRBD1 (5 bases). Germline CDR1 and CDR2: GTSNPN and SVGIG (reference sequence). The V and J ends lost 0 bases and 3 bases respectively, with 11 bases between them. The CDR3 contains 14 residues.

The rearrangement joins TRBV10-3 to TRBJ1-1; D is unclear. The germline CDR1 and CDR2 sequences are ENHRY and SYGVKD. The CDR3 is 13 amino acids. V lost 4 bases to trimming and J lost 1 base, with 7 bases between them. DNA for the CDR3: TGTGCCATCAGTGTCACAGAGAACACTGAAGCTTTCTTT. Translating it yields CAISVTENTEAFF.

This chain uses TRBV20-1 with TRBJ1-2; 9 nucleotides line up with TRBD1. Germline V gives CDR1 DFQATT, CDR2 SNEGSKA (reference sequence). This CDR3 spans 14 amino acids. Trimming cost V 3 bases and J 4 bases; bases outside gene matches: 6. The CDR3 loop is CSASQQGAPYGYTF. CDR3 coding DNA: TGCAGTGCTAGTCAACAGGGGGCTCCCTATGGCTACACCTTC.

The CDR3 loop reads CASRRRTSSTDTQYF. Written as DNA, the CDR3 is TGTGCCAGCAGACGAAGGACTAGCAGCACAGATACGCAGTATTTT. V is TRBV7-9 and J is TRBJ2-3; 8 positions match TRBD2. This CDR3 spans 15 amino acids. Trimming cost V 6 bases and J 0 bases; bases outside gene matches: 5. Germline loops: CDR1 SEHNR, CDR2 FQNEAQ (reference sequence).

CDR3 sequence: CASSVRLREEKLFF. CDR3 DNA: TGTGCCAGCAGTGTTCGCCTCAGGGAAGAAAAACTGTTTTTT. This chain links TRBV2 with TRBJ1-4, with D perhaps TRBD1 (5 bases). V dropped 4 bases and J dropped 8 bases, with 14 bases sitting between them. Germline loops: CDR1 SNHLY, CDR2 FYNNEI. The CDR3 is 14 residues long.

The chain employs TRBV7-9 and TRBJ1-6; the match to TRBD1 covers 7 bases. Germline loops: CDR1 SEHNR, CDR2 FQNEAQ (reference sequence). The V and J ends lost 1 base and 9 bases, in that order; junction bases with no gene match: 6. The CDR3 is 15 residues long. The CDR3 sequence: CASSLGNRGSSPLHF. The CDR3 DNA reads TGTGCCAGCAGCTTAGGTAACAGGGGAAGTTCACCCCTCCACTTT.

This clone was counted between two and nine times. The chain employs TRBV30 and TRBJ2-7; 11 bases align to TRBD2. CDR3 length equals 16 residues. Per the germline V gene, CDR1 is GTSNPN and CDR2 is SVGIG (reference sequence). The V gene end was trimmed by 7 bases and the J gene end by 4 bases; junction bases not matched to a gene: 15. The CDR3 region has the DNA TGTGCCTTTCAGGCGGGGACTAGCGGCCGAAGGTACGAGCAGTACTTC. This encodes CAFQAGTSGRRYEQYF.

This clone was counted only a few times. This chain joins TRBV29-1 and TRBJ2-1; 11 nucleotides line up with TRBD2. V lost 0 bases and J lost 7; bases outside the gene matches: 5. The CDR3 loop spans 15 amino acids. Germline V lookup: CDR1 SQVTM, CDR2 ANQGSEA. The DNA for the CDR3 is TGCAGCGTTGAAGATCCCCGGACTAGCGGGAATGAGCAGTTCTTC. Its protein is CSVEDPRTSGNEQFF.

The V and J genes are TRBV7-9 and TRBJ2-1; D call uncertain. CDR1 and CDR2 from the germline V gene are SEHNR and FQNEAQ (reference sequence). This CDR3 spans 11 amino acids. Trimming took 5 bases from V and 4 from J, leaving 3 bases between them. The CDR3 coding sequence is TGTGCCAGCAGCCCGTACAATGAGCAGTTCTTC. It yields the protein CASSPYNEQFF.

CDR3 nucleotides: TGTGCCAGCAGTCCCGGAAAGGGACAGGGGCAAGGCCAGTACTTC. Encoded protein: CASSPGKGQGQGQYF. This sequence joins TRBV6-5 and TRBJ2-5, with TRBD1 matching 10 bases. CDR3 length: 15 amino acids. V shed 5 bases and J 10 bases; nucleotides not matched to a gene: 13. CDR1 is MNHEY, CDR2 SVGAGI, per germline.

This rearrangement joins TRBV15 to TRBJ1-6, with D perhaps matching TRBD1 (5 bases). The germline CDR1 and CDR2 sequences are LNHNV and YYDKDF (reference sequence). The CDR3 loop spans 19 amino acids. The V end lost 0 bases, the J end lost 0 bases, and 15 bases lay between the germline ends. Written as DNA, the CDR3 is TGTGCCACCAGCAGAGATTCCCGACAGTCGAGCTCCTATAATTCACCCCTCCACTTT. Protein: CATSRDSRQSSSYNSPLHF. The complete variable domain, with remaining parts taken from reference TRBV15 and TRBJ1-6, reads DAMVIQNPRYQVTQFGKPVTLSCSQTLNHNVMYWYQQKSSQAPKLLFHYYDKDFNNEADTPDNFQSRRPNTSFCFLDIRSPGLGDTAMYLCATSRDSRQSSSYNSPLHFGNGTRLTVT.

The CDR3: CASSLDRTTGELFF. As DNA, the CDR3 is TGTGCCAGCAGCTTAGACAGGACGACCGGGGAGCTGTTTTTT. The chain carries TRBV7-2 and TRBJ2-2; possible D gene TRBD1, 5 bases. Trimming removed 1 base from V and 5 bases from J, with 8 bases in between. Germline V CDR1 and CDR2: SGHTA, FQGNSA. CDR3 length: 14 residues.